Given below is one T cell receptor beta chain in context. Its cognate antigen is unknown. These data belong to a study of Ad26.COV2.S vaccination and SARS-CoV-2 variants. Study-wide background: The Ad26.COV2.S arm of the COV1001 trial was where the donor was placed.

Trimming cost V 0 bases and J 6 bases; bases outside gene matches: 5. The CDR3 loop spans 14 amino acids. Germline V gene data show CDR1 as SGHRS and CDR2 as YFSETQ. Sequencing used immunoSEQ multiplex PCR; TCRdb keeps in-frame clones, though not all of them. The sample shows around 450,000 clones, 75% to 95% of them seen only once. Study-level points and caveats: Vaccinated and placebo-treated recipients had similar non-spike TCR breadth.

Noted treatment: some 20 received Ad26.COV2.S at low or high dose, single or two shots; about five received placebo; per-sample allocation not given. The investigators took samples on day 63 after the first vaccine or placebo injection. This TCR was recovered from a person between 18 and 59 years old who received the Ad26.COV2.S COVID-19 vaccine or a placebo. The sample here was peripheral blood, taken in a trial of Ad26.COV2.S vaccine versus placebo. The chain uses TRBV5-1 and TRBJ1-2, with 7 bases aligning to TRBD1. CDR3: CASSLGQGGNGYTF. In DNA, the CDR3 is TGCGCCAGCAGCTTGGGGCAGGGGGGAAATGGCTACACCTTC.